This T cell receptor (beta chain) was identified in a study of Ad26.COV2.S vaccination and SARS-CoV-2 variants. About the research overall: Enrollment placed the donor in the COV1001 Ad26.COV2.S trial arm. Study-wide results and caveats: Vaccine and placebo groups showed comparable non-spike TCR breadth. Substantial response breadth was reportedly seen for spike-specific CD8+ and CD4+ T cells after vaccination.

Treatment defined: approximately 18 received Ad26.COV2.S at low or high dose, single or two shots; 5 received placebo; per-sample allocation not given. Day 63 after the first vaccine or placebo injection was the time point for sampling. Note on this clone: Antigen: not known.

This table comes from immunoSEQ multiplex PCR, and its TCRdb copy is limited to in-frame clones, with some not included. The table records hundreds of thousands of clones, 80% to 90% of them present only once. Sequenced here: peripheral blood, sampled in a trial of Ad26.COV2.S vaccine versus placebo. This receptor was obtained from a person aged 18-60 years who received the Ad26.COV2.S COVID-19 vaccine or a placebo.

CDR3: CASSQVGAEQFF. Written as DNA, the CDR3 is TGTGCCAGCAGCCAGGTAGGGGCTGAGCAGTTCTTC. The chain links TRBV3-1 (or the pseudogene TRBV3-2) to TRBJ2-1; TRBD1 is a possible D gene (5 bases). Germline V lookup: CDR1 LGHDT, CDR2 YNNKEL (reference sequence). The CDR3 spans 12 residues. V was cut by 3 bases and J by 9 bases, with 9 bases left in between.